This T cell receptor (beta chain) was identified in a study of Ad26.COV2.S vaccination and SARS-CoV-2 variants. Looking at the study overall: Recipients of Ad26.COV2.S got it intramuscularly, once or twice 56 days apart.

This clone was recorded many times. Some clones are missing from TCRdb's copy, which holds only in-frame ones; the method was immunoSEQ multiplex PCR. The sample yields about 470,000 clones, less than 95% seen once. The treatment is: about 20 received Ad26.COV2.S at low or high dose, single or two shots; 5 received placebo; per-sample allocation not given. Each sample was drawn 63 days after the first injection (of vaccine or placebo). An 18-55-year-old adult in Boston served as donor. The CDR3 is 15 residues long. Per the germline V gene, CDR1 is LGHNA and CDR2 is YNFKEQ. V was cut by 4 bases and J by 6 bases, with 16 bases left in between.

Here the sequenced sample was peripheral blood, taken in a trial of Ad26.COV2.S vaccine versus placebo. The rearrangement joins TRBV4-2 to TRBJ2-1; possibly TRBD2 for D (6 bases). The TCR sequence derives from a person between 18 and 65 years old who received the Ad26.COV2.S COVID-19 vaccine or a placebo. In DNA, the CDR3 is TGTGCCAGCAGCCCCCGTAATGAGGGAGGCAATGAGCAGTTCTTC. Translated: CASSPRNEGGNEQFF.